This T cell receptor (beta chain) was identified during a study of T cells in Graves' hyperthyroidism and ophthalmopathy. Regions amplified from RNA transcripts were the TCR beta CDR3 regions. The TCR CDR3 first-round RT-PCR relied on the HTBI primer set. TCRdb used MiXCR to reprocess the multiplex PCR reads, holding one entry per CDR3 protein. This table holds around 300,000 distinct CDR3 sequences, approximately 14% found once. Note on this clonotype: A much more abundant neighbour one base away suggests this may be a read error.

Germline V gene lookup returns CDR1 SGHAT and CDR2 FQNNGV. The CDR3 runs 13 residues. Clinical symptoms, serum thyroxine, TRAb, thyroid ultrasound and orbital computed tomography informed diagnoses. V gene TRBV11-2 combines with J gene TRBJ1-1; D ambiguous. Sequenced input: blood. The sequence was collected from a woman in her twenties or thirties with Graves' hyperthyroidism. As DNA, the CDR3 is TGTGCCAGCAGCTTAGGGATTAACACTGGAGCTTTCTTT. It yields the protein CASSLGINTGAFF.